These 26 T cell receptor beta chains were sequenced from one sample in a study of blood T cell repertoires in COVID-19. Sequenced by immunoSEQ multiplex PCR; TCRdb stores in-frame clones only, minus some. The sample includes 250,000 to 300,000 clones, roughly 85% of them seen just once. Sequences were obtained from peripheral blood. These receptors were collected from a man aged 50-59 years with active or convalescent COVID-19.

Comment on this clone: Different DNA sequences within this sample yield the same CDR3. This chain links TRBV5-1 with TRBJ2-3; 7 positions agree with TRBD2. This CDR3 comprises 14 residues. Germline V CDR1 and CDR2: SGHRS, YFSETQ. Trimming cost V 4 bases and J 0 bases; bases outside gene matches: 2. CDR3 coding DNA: TGCGCCAGCAGCCTTAGCGGGAGCACAGATACGCAGTATTTT. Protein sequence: CASSLSGSTDTQYF.

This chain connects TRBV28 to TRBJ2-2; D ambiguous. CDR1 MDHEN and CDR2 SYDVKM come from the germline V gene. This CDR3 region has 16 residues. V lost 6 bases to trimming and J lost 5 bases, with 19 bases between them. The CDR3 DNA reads TGTGCCAGCAGATACCCCCAGGCAGGTAGAACCGGGGAGCTGTTTTTT. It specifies CASRYPQAGRTGELFF. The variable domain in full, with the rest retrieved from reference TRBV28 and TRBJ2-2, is DVKVTQSSRYLVKRTGEKVFLECVQDMDHENMFWYRQDPGLGLRLIYFSYDVKMKEKGDIPEGYSVSREKKERFSLILESASTNQTSMYLCASRYPQAGRTGELFFGEGSRLTVL.

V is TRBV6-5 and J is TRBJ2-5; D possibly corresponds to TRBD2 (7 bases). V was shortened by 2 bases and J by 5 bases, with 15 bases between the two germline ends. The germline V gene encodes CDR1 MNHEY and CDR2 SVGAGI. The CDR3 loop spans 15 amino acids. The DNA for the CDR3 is TGTGCCAGCAGTTACGATGGGGGGGCGGAGGAGACCCAGTACTTC. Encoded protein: CASSYDGGAEETQYF.

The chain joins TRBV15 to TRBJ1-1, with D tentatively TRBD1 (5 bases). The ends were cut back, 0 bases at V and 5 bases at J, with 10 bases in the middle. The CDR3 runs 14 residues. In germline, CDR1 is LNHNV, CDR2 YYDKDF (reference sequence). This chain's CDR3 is CATSRDPQGTEAFF. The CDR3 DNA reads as TGTGCCACCAGCAGAGATCCGCAGGGAACTGAAGCTTTCTTT.

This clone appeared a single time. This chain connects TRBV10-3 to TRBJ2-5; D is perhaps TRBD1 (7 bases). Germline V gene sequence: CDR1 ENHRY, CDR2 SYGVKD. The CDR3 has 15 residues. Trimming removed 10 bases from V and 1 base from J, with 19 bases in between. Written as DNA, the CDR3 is TGTGCCAGTCAGGGGGGATTGACACCCCAAGAGACCCAGTACTTC. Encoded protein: CASQGGLTPQETQYF.

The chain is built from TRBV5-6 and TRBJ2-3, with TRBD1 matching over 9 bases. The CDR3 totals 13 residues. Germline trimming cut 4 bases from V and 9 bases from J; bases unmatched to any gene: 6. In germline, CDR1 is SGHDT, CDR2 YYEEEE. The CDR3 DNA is TGTGCCAGCAGCGGGGACAGGGTAAACACGCAGTATTTT. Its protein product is CASSGDRVNTQYF.

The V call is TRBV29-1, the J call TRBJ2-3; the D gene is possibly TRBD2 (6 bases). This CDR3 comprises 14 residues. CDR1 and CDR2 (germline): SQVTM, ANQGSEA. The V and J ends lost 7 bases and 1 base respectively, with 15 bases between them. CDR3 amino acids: CSARRAAGTDTQYF. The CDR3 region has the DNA TGCAGCGCCCGGAGGGCCGCTGGCACAGATACGCAGTATTTT.

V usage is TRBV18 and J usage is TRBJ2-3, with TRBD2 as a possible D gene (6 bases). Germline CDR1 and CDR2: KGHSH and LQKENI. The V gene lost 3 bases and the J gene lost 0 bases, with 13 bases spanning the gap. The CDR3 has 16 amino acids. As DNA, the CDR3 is TGTGCCAGCTCACCTAGCGGCTTAACTAGCACAGATACGCAGTATTTT. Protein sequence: CASSPSGLTSTDTQYF.

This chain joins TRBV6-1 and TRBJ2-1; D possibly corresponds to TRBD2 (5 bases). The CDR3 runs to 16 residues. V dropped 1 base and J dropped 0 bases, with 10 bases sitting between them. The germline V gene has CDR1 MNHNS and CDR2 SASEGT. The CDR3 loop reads CASSEERLCSYNEQFF. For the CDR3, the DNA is TGTGCCAGCAGTGAAGAGCGGTTATGCTCCTACAATGAGCAGTTCTTC.

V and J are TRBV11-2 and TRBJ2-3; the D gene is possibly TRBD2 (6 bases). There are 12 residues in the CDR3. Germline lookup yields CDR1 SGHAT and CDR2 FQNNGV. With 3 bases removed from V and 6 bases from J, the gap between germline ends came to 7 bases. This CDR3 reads CASSFRGDTQYF. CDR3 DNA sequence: TGTGCCAGCAGCTTCCGGGGGGATACGCAGTATTTT.

Here the CDR3 reads CASSLSLSMDYYEQYF. CDR3 DNA sequence: TGCGCCAGCAGCTTGTCCCTTTCCATGGACTACTACGAGCAGTACTTC. The chain links TRBV5-1 to TRBJ2-7, with a possible D match to TRBD2 (6 bases). Looked up from germline, CDR1 is SGHRS and CDR2 is YFSETQ. V was pared by 1 base and J by 3 bases, with 17 bases between. This CDR3 is built from 16 residues.

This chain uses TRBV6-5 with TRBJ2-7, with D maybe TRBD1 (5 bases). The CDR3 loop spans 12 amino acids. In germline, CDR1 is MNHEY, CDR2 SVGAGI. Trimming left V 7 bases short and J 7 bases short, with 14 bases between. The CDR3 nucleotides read TGTGCCAGCACCGACAGTCAACGAGAGCAGTACTTC. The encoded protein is CASTDSQREQYF.

CDR3 amino acids: CASSRSGSSGYTQYF. Here the CDR3 DNA reads TGTGCCAGCAGCCGTAGCGGGAGTTCTGGGTATACGCAGTATTTT. The genes are TRBV6-5 and TRBJ2-3, with 9 bases fitting TRBD2. V was pared by 6 bases and J by 7 bases, with 11 bases of the junction left unmatched. CDR1 is MNHEY and CDR2 is SVGAGI in the germline V gene. This CDR3 contains 15 residues.

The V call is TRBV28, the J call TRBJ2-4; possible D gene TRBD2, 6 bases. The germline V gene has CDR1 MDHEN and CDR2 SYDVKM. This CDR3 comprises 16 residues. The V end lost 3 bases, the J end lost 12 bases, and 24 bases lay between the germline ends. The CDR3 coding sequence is TGTGCCAGCAGTTTGGGACCAACTAGCAACAAACATTCTCAGTACTTC. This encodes CASSLGPTSNKHSQYF.

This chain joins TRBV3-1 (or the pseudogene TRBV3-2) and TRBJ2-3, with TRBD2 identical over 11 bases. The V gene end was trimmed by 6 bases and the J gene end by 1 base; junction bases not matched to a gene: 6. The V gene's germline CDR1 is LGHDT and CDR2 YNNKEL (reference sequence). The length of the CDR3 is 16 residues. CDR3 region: CASRRSSGRRTDTQYF. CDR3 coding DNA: TGTGCCAGCAGACGCTCTAGCGGGAGGCGCACAGATACGCAGTATTTT.

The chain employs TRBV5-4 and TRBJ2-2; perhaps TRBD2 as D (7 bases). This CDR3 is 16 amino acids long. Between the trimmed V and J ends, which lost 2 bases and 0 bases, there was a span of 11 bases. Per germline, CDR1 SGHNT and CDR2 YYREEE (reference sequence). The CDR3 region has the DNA TGTGCCAGCAGCTTCGGCGGGGGCACGAACACCGGGGAGCTGTTTTTT. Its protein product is CASSFGGGTNTGELFF.

CDR3 region: CASSLDLTYEQYF. The CDR3 DNA reads TGTGCCAGCAGCTTAGATCTTACCTACGAGCAGTACTTC. J is TRBJ2-7 and V is TRBV11-2; unclear D gene. The V gene's germline CDR1 is SGHAT and CDR2 FQNNGV. Trimming removed 0 bases from V and 2 bases from J, with 5 bases in between. The CDR3 consists of 13 residues.

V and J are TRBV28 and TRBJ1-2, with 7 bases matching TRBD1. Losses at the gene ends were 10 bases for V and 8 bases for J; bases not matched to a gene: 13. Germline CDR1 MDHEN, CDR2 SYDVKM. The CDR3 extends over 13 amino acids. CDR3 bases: TGTGCCATCCGGACAGGCTCTAGGCGGGGCTACACCTTC. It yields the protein CAIRTGSRRGYTF.

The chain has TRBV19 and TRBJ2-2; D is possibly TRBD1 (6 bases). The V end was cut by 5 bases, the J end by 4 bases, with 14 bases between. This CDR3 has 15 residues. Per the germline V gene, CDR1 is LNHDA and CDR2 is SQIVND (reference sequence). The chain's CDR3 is CASSEQGSFTGELFF. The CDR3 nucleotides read TGTGCCAGTAGTGAACAGGGATCCTTCACCGGGGAGCTGTTTTTT.

This CDR3 reads CASSWLLTGNTEAFF. CDR3 nucleotides: TGTGCCAGTAGTTGGCTACTGACAGGGAACACTGAAGCTTTCTTT. The rearrangement joins TRBV19 to TRBJ1-1; TRBD1 is a possible D gene (6 bases). The ends were cut back, 5 bases at V and 1 base at J, with 14 bases in the middle. The germline CDR1 and CDR2 sequences are LNHDA and SQIVND (reference sequence). The CDR3 consists of 15 residues.

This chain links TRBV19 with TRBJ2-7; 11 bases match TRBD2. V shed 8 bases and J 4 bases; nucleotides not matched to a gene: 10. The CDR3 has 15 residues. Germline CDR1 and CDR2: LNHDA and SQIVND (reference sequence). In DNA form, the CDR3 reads TGTGCCAGTGCCCCAAGGGGACTAGCGGATTACGAGCAGTACTTC. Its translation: CASAPRGLADYEQYF.

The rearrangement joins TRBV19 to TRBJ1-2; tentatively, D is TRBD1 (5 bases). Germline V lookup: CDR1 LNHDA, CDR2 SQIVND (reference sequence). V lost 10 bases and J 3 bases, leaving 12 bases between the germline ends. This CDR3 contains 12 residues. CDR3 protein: CATNGGYYGYTF. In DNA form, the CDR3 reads TGTGCCACCAATGGGGGGTACTATGGCTACACCTTC.

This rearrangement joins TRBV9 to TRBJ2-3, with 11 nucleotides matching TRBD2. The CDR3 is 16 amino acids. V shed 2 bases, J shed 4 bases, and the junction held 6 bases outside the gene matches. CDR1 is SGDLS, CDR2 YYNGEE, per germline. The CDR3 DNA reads TGTGCCAGCAGCGTTCTACTAGCGGGAGTGGCAGATACGCAGTATTTT. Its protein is CASSVLLAGVADTQYF.

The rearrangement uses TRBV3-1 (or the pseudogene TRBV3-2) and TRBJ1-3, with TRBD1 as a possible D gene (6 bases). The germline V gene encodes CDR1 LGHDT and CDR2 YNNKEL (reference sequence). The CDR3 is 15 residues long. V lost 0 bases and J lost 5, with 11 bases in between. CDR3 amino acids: CASSQEGRGRNTIYF. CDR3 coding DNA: TGTGCCAGCAGCCAAGAGGGCAGGGGTCGAAACACCATATATTTT.

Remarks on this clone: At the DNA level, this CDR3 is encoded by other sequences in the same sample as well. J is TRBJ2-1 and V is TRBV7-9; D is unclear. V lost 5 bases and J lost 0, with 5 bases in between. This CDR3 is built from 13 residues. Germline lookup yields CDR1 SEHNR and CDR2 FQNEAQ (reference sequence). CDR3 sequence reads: CASSPFSYNEQFF. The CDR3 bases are TGTGCCAGCAGCCCCTTCTCCTACAATGAGCAGTTCTTC. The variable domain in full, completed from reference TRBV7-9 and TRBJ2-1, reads DTGVSQNPRHKITKRGQNVTFRCDPISEHNRLYWYRQTLGQGPEFLTYFQNEAQLEKSRLLSDRFSAERPKGSFSTLEIQRTEQGDSAMYLCASSPFSYNEQFFGPGTRLTVL.

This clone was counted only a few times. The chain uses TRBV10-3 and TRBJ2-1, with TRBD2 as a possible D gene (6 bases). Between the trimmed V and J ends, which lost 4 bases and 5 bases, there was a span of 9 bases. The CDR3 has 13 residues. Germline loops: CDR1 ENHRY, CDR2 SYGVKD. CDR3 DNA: TGTGCCATCAGTGGGCGGGGTCACAATGAGCAGTTCTTC. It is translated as CAISGRGHNEQFF.